These 7 T cell receptor beta chains came from one sample sequenced in a study of tumor-infiltrating lymphocytes in localized non-small cell lung cancer. Using immunoSEQ multiplex PCR, the repertoire was profiled, and TCRdb retains in-frame clones only, with some absent. Of about 16,000 clones in the sample, around 80% were seen once. Sequencing was carried out using lung tumor tissue. Source of these receptors: a human donor with non-small cell lung cancer.

J is TRBJ2-7 and V is TRBV7-2, with a weak D call TRBD2 (6 bases). There are 15 residues in the CDR3. V gave up 8 bases and J gave up 4 bases, with 21 bases separating them. Germline V CDR1 and CDR2: SGHTA, FQGNSA. CDR3 region: CASAWGVGEGYEQYF. The CDR3 nucleotides read TGTGCCAGCGCTTGGGGGGTGGGCGAAGGGTACGAGCAGTACTTC.

The J gene is TRBJ2-3, the V gene TRBV30, with 11 bases matching TRBD2. V lost 2 bases to trimming and J lost 3 bases; unmatched junction nucleotides: 4. CDR3 length equals 15 residues. Germline V gene data show CDR1 as GTSNPN and CDR2 as SVGIG (reference sequence). This CDR3 is CAWSMTSGITDTQYF. CDR3 nucleotide sequence: TGTGCCTGGAGTATGACTAGCGGGATAACAGATACGCAGTATTTT.

This chain links TRBV7-8 with TRBJ2-7; D uncertain. This CDR3 contains 15 residues. Trimming removed 1 base from V and 2 bases from J, with 12 bases in between. Germline V CDR1 and CDR2: SGHVS, FQNEAQ. CDR3 region: CASSLGGITPYEQYF. The CDR3 DNA follows: TGTGCCAGCAGCTTAGGGGGAATCACCCCCTACGAGCAGTACTTC.

V gene TRBV7-2 combines with J gene TRBJ1-1; tentative D call: TRBD1 (6 bases). The CDR3 length is 16 residues. Germline CDR1 reads SGHTA; CDR2 reads FQGNSA. V was pared by 5 bases and J by 6 bases, with 22 bases between. CDR3 in DNA: TGTGCCAGCAGCCAAGTATTGGGGACAACTTGGGCTGAAGCTTTCTTT. Translating gives CASSQVLGTTWAEAFF.

This clone was recorded a few times. The genes are TRBV7-8 and TRBJ2-7; D is unresolved. Germline V gene lookup returns CDR1 SGHVS and CDR2 FQNEAQ. The CDR3 is made up of 11 amino acids. V gave up 5 bases and J gave up 4 bases, with 6 bases separating them. This CDR3 is CASSPNYEQYF. As DNA, the CDR3 is TGTGCCAGCAGCCCCAATTACGAGCAGTACTTC.

The J gene is TRBJ2-3, the V gene TRBV13, with 12 positions matching TRBD2. Germline lookup yields CDR1 PRHDT and CDR2 FYEKMQ (reference sequence). Trimming removed 6 bases from V and 1 base from J; junction bases left unmatched: 2. The CDR3 is 15 amino acids. CDR3 sequence: CASSRTSGGTDTQYF. Here the CDR3 DNA reads TGTGCCAGCAGTCGGACTAGCGGGGGCACAGATACGCAGTATTTT.

This chain connects TRBV7-2 to TRBJ2-1; D is ambiguous. Trimming removed 5 bases from V and 5 bases from J, with 13 bases in between. This CDR3 contains 14 residues. CDR1 and CDR2 from the germline V gene are SGHTA and FQGNSA. The CDR3 nucleotides read TGTGCCAGCAGCCCTCTCCAGGCGGACAATGAGCAGTTCTTC. Translated, it gives CASSPLQADNEQFF.